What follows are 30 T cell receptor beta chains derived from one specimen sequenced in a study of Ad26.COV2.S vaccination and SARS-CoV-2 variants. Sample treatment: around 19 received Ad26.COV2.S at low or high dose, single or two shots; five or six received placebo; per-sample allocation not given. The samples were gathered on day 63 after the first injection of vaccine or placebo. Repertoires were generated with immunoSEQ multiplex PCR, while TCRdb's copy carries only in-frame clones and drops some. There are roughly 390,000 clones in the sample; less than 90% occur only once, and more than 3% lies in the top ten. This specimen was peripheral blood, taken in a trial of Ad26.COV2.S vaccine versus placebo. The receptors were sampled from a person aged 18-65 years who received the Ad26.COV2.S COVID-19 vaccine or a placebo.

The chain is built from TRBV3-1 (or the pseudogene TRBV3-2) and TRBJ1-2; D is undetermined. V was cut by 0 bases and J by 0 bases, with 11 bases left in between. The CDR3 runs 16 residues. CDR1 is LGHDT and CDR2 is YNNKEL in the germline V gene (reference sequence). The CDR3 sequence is CASSQDLLGANYGYTF. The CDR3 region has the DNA TGTGCCAGCAGCCAAGATCTTTTGGGTGCTAACTATGGCTACACCTTC.

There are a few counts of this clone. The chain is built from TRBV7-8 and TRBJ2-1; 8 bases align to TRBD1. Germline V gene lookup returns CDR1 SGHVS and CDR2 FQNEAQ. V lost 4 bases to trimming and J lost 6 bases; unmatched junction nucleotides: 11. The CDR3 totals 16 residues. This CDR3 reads CASSSLGQGAVNEQFF. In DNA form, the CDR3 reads TGTGCCAGCAGCTCCTTGGGCCAGGGGGCGGTCAATGAGCAGTTCTTC.

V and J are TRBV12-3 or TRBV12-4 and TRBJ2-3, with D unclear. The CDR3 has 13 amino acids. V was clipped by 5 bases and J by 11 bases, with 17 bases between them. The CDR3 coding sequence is TGTGCCAGCAGTCAGACTTCGTCGAGTGGGCAGTATTTT. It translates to CASSQTSSSGQYF.

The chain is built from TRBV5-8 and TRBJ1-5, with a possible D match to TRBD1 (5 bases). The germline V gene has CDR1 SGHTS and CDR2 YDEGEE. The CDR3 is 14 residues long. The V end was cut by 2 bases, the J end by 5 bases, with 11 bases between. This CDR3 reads CASSFKGEDQPQHF. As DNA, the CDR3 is TGTGCCAGCAGCTTCAAAGGGGAGGATCAGCCCCAGCATTTT.

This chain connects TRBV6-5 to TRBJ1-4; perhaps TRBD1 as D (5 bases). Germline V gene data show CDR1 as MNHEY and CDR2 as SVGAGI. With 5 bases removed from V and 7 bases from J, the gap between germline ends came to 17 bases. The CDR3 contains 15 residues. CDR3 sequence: CASSPGVRVGEKLFF. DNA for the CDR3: TGTGCCAGCAGTCCCGGCGTCAGGGTGGGTGAAAAACTGTTTTTT.

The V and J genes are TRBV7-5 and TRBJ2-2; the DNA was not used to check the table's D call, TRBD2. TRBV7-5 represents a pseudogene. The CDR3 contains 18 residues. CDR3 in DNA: TGTGTCAGAAGCCCTCTAGCGGGGGGCGATCCGGACACCGGGGAGCTGTTTTTT. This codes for CVRSPLAGGDPDTGELFF.

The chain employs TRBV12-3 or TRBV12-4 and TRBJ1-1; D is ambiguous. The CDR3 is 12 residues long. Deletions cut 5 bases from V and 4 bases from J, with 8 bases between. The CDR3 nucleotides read TGTGCCAGCAGTACCCTTCGCACTGAAGCTTTCTTT. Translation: CASSTLRTEAFF.

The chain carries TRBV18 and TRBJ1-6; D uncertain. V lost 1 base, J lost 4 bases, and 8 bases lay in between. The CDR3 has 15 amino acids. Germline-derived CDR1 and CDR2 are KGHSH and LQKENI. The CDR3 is CASSPRVDYNSPLHF. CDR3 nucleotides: TGTGCCAGCTCACCACGGGTAGATTATAATTCACCCCTCCACTTT.

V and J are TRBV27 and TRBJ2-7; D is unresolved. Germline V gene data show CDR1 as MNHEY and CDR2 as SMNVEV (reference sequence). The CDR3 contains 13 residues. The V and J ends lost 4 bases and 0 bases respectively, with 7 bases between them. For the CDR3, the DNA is TGTGCCAGCAGTTCGTTAAGCTCCTACGAGCAGTACTTC. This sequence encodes CASSSLSSYEQYF.

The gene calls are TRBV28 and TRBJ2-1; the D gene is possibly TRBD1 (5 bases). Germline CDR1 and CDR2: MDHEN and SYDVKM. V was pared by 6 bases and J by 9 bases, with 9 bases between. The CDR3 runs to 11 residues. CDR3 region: CASRSGFEQFF. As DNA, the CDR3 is TGTGCCAGCAGGTCAGGGTTTGAGCAGTTCTTC.

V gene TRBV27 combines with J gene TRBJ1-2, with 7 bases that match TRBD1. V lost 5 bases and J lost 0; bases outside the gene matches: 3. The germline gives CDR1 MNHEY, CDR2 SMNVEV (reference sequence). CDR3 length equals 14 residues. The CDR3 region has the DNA TGTGCCAGCAGTCCGGACAGGACTAACTATGGCTACACCTTC. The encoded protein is CASSPDRTNYGYTF.

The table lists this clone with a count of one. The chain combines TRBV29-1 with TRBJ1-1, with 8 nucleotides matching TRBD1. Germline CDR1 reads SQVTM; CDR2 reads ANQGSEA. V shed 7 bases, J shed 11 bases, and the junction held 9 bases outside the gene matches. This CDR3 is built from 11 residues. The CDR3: CSGKRQGWAFF. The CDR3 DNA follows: TGCAGCGGGAAGAGACAGGGGTGGGCTTTCTTT.

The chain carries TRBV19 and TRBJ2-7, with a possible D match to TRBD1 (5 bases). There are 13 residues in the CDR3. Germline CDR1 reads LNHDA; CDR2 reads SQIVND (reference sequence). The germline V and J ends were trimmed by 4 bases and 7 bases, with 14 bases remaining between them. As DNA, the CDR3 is TGTGCCAGTAGTACGATAGGGGTAGGGGAGCAGTACTTC. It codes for CASSTIGVGEQYF.

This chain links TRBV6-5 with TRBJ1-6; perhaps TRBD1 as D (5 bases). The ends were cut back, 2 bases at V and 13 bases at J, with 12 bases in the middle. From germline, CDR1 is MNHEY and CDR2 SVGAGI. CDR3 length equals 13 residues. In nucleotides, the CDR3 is TGTGCCAGCAGTTACGATCGGGGACGTCCCCTCCACTTT. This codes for CASSYDRGRPLHF.

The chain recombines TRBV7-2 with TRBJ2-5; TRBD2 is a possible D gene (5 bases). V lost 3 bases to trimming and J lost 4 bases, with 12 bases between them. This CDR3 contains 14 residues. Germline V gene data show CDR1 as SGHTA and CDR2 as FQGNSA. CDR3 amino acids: CASSLRTEAETQYF. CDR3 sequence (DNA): TGTGCCAGCAGCTTGAGGACTGAGGCAGAGACCCAGTACTTC. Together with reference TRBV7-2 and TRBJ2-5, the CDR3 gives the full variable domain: GAGVSQSPSNKVTEKGKDVELRCDPISGHTALYWYRQSLGQGLEFLIYFQGNSAPDKSGLPSDRFSAERTGGSVSTLTIQRTQQEDSAVYLCASSLRTEAETQYFGPGTRLLVL.

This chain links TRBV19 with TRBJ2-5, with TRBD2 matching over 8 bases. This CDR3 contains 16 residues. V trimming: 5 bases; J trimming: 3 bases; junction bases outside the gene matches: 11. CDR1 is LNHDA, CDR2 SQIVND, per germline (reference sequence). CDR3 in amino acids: CASSSQGLVGEETQYF. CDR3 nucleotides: TGTGCCAGTAGTTCTCAGGGACTAGTTGGTGAAGAGACCCAGTACTTC. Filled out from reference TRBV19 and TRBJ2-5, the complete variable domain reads DGGITQSPKYLFRKEGQNVTLSCEQNLNHDAMYWYRQDPGQGLRLIYYSQIVNDFQKGDIAEGYSVSREKKESFPLTVTSAQKNPTAFYLCASSSQGLVGEETQYFGPGTRLLVL.

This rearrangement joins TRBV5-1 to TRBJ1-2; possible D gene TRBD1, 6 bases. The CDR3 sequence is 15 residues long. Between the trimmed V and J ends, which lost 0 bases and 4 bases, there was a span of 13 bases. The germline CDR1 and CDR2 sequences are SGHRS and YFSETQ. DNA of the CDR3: TGCGCCAGCAGCTTGGATGGCAACAGGGTCTATGGCTACACCTTC. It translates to CASSLDGNRVYGYTF. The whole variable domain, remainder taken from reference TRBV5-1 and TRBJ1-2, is KAGVTQTPRYLIKTRGQQVTLSCSPISGHRSVSWYQQTPGQGLQFLFEYFSETQRNKGNFPGRFSGRQFSNSRSEMNVSTLELGDSALYLCASSLDGNRVYGYTFGSGTRLTVV.

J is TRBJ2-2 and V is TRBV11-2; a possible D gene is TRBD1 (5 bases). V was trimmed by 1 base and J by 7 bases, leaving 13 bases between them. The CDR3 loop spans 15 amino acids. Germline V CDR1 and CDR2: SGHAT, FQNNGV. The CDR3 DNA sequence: TGTGCCAGCAGCTTAGCAGGAATAGGGGACGGGGAGCTGTTTTTT. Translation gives CASSLAGIGDGELFF.

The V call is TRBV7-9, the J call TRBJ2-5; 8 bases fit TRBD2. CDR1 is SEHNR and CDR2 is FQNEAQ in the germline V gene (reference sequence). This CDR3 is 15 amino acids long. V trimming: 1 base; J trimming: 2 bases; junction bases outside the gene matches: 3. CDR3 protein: CASSLDGGAQETQYF. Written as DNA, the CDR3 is TGTGCCAGCAGCTTAGACGGGGGGGCACAAGAGACCCAGTACTTC.

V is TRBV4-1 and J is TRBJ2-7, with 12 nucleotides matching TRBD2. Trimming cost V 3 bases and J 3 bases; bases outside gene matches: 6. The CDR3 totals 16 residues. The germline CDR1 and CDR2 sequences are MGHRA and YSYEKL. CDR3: CASSQITSGGRYEQYF. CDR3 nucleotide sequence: TGCGCCAGCAGCCAGATAACTAGCGGGGGGCGCTACGAGCAGTACTTC.

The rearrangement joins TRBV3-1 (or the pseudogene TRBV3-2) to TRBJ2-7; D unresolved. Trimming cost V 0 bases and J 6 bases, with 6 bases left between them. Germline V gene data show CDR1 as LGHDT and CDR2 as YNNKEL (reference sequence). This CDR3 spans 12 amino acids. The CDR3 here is CASSQDEGEQYF. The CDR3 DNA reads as TGTGCCAGCAGCCAAGATGAAGGCGAGCAGTACTTC.

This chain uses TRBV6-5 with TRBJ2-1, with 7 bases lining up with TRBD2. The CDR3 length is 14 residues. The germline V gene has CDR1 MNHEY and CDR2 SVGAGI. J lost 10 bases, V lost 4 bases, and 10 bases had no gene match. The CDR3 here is CASSSASGAGEQFF. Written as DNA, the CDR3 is TGTGCCAGCAGTTCGGCAAGCGGGGCCGGGGAGCAGTTCTTC.

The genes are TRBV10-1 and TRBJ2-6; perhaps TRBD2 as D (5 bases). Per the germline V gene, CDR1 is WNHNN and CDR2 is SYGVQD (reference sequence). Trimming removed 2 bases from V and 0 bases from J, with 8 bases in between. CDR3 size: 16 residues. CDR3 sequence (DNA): TGCGCCAGCAGTGAGGGGAGCAACTCTGGGGCCAACGTCCTGACTTTC. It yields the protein CASSEGSNSGANVLTF.

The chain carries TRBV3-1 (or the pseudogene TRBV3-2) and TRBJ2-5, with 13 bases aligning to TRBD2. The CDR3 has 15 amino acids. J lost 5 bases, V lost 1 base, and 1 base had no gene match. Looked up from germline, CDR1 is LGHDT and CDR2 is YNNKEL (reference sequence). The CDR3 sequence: CASSQGLAGGETQYF. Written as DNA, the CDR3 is TGTGCCAGCAGCCAAGGACTAGCGGGGGGTGAGACCCAGTACTTC.

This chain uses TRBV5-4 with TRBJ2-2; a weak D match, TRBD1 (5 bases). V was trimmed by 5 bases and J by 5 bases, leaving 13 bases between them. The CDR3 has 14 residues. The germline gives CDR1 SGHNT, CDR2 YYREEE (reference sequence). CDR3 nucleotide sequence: TGTGCCAGCAGTTTAACTCAGGGTACCGGGGAGCTGTTTTTT. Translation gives CASSLTQGTGELFF. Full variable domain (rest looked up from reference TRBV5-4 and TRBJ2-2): ETGVTQSPTHLIKTRGQQVTLRCSSQSGHNTVSWYQQALGQGPQFIFQYYREEENGRGNFPPRFSGLQFPNYSSELNVNALELDDSALYLCASSLTQGTGELFFGEGSRLTVL.

This CDR3 is CASSFGGVRYEQYF. The CDR3, as DNA: TGTGCCAGCAGTTTCGGGGGCGTAAGGTACGAGCAGTACTTC. The genes are TRBV6-2 or TRBV6-3 and TRBJ2-7; tentatively, D is TRBD1 or TRBD2 (6 bases each). The CDR3 sequence is 14 residues long. Germline V gene sequence: CDR1 MNHEY, CDR2 SVGEGT. The V end was cut by 4 bases, the J end by 4 bases, with 14 bases between.

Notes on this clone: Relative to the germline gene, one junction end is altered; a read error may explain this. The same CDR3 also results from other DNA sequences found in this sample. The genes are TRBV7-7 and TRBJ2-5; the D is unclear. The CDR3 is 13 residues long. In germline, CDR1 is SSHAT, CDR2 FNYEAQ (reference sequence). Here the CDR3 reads CASSLALQETQYF. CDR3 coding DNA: TGTGCTAGCAGCTTAGCCCTCCAAGAGACCCAGTACTTC. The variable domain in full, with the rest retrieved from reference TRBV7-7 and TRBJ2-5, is GAGVSQSPRYKVTKRGQDVTLRCDPISSHATLYWYQQALGQGPEFLTYFNYEAQPDKSGLPSDRFSAERPEGSISTLTIQRTEQRDSAMYRCASSLALQETQYFGPGTRLLVL.

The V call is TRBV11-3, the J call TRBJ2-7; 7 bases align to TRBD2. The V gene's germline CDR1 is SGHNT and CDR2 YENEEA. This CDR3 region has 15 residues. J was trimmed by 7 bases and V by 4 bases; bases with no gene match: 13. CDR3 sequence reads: CASSSGLNSGGEQYF. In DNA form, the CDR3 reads TGTGCCAGCAGCTCGGGACTCAACTCCGGGGGGGAGCAGTACTTC.

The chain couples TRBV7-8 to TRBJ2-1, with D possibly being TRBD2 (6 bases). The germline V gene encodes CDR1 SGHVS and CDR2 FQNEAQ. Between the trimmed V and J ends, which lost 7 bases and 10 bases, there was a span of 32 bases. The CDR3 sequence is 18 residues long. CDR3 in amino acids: CASNHPGGPTPGEFEQFF. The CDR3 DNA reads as TGTGCCAGCAACCATCCCGGGGGTCCCACCCCCGGGGAATTCGAGCAGTTCTTC. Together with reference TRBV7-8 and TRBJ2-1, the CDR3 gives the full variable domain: GAGVSQSPRYKVAKRGQDVALRCDPISGHVSLFWYQQALGQGPEFLTYFQNEAQLDKSGLPSDRFFAERPEGSVSTLKIQRTQQEDSAVYLCASNHPGGPTPGEFEQFFGPGTRLTVL.

The CDR3 protein is CASSPNRERDSPLHF. DNA for the CDR3: TGTGCCAGCTCACCAAACAGGGAAAGGGATTCACCCCTCCACTTT. This chain joins TRBV18 and TRBJ1-6; maybe TRBD1 (6 bases). Deletions cut 2 bases from V and 8 bases from J, with 13 bases between. CDR3 length equals 15 residues. Germline CDR1 KGHSH, CDR2 LQKENI. Using reference TRBV18 and TRBJ1-6 for the parts outside the CDR3, the full variable domain is NAGVMQNPRHLVRRRGQEARLRCSPMKGHSHVYWYRQLPEEGLKFMVYLQKENIIDESGMPKERFSAEFPKEGPSILRIQQVVRGDSAAYFCASSPNRERDSPLHFGNGTRLTVT.